This entry describes one TCR beta chain. No antigen is known for it. The sample comes from a study of T cell responses to AZD1222 COVID-19 vaccine. Findings and caveats of the study: The study sampled repertoires only after the peak T cell response.

Here immunoSEQ multiplex PCR was the method, and the copy in TCRdb shows in-frame clones only, minus some. The sample shows about 84,000 clones, approximately 88% of them seen only once. Both about-4-week and about-12-week second-dose recipients were combined. The sample here was peripheral blood, taken 28 days after the second AZD1222 dose. This clonotype was sampled from an adult who received the AZD1222 COVID-19 vaccine.

CDR3 in amino acids: CATSRGGTNSEQYF. The DNA for the CDR3 is TGTGCCACCAGCAGAGGCGGGACTAACTCCGAGCAGTACTTC. This chain links TRBV15 with TRBJ2-7, with 7 bases that match TRBD2. V lost 1 base to trimming and J lost 6 bases; unmatched junction nucleotides: 6. Germline V gene lookup returns CDR1 LNHNV and CDR2 YYDKDF (reference sequence). The CDR3 spans 14 residues.